The rows below give T cell receptor beta chains drawn from one sample of a study of Graves' ophthalmopathy and Graves' hyperthyroidism. TCRdb independently ran MiXCR on the multiplex PCR reads; one entry per CDR3 protein. The table lists about 700,000 distinct CDR3 sequences, about 41% of them singletons, with around 3.3% in the top ten. The sample taken for sequencing was peripheral blood. Receptors originate from an adult man with Graves' ophthalmopathy. CDR3s include the opening cysteine and the closing phenylalanine or tryptophan. D genes are given only for firm matches. Clone size is stated in some rows and not others, as once, few, many or a class when expanded.

>TRBJ1-4|many|12|.|TRBV7-9
TGTGCCAGCAGCTTAGCGCTTGAAAAACTGTTTTTT
CASSLALEKLFF
>TRBJ2-1|.|13|.|TRBV7-8
TGTGCCAGCAGCCCTGACCGGTACAATGAGCAGTTCTTC
CASSPDRYNEQFF
>TRBJ1-5|many|14|.|TRBV29-1
TGCAGCGTTGAACTTGCAGGGGGCAATCAGCCCCAGCATTTT
CSVELAGGNQPQHF
>TRBJ1-4|.|12|TRBD1|TRBV25-1
TGTGCCGGACAGGGCGGGGTTGAAAAACTGTTTTTT
CAGQGGVEKLFF
>TRBJ1-1|many|16|.|TRBV25-1
TGTGCCAGCAGCGACCCAATGGGGGTTGCAGGAACTGAAGCTTTCTTT
CASSDPMGVAGTEAFF
>TRBJ1-3|many|15|.|TRBV7-9
TGTGCCAGCAGCTTATTCGAAGGGGCTGGAAACACCATATATTTT
CASSLFEGAGNTIYF
>TRBJ2-1|.|13|TRBD2|TRBV10-2
TGCGCCAGCAGTGGCGGGGGGGACTATGAGCAGTTCTTC
CASSGGGDYEQFF
>TRBJ1-6|many|14|.|TRBV12-3/TRBV12-4
TGTGCCAGCAGGGGAAACAGCGTAAATTCACCCCTCCACTTT
CASRGNSVNSPLHF
>TRBJ1-4|many|13|.|TRBV7-9
TGTGCCAGCAGCGGTAGCCCCAATGAAAAACTGTTTTTT
CASSGSPNEKLFF
>TRBJ2-3|.|16|TRBD2|TRBV5-1
TGCGCCAGCAGTCCCATGACTAGCGGGAGCACAGATACGCAGTATTTT
CASSPMTSGSTDTQYF
>TRBJ2-7|.|13|.|TRBV18
TGTGCCAGCTCCCTCCCCCAGGGCTACGAGCAGTACTTC
CASSLPQGYEQYF
>TRBJ1-5|.|16|.|TRBV5-1
TGCGCCAGCAGCTTGATGCCCGACAGTACCAATCAGCCCCAGCATTTT
CASSLMPDSTNQPQHF
>TRBJ1-1|many|14|.|TRBV9
TGTGCCAGCAGCCTCGACATGGGAAACACTGAAGCTTTCTTT
CASSLDMGNTEAFF
>TRBJ2-7|.|15|.|TRBV19
TGTGCCAGTAGCTCCTCAGGGTTGTTCGACTACGAGCAGTACTTC
CASSSSGLFDYEQYF
>TRBJ2-7|.|13|.|TRBV29-1
TGCAGCGTTGAAGGGTCGGGGCCGAACGAGCAGTACTTC
CSVEGSGPNEQYF
>TRBJ1-2|many|15|.|TRBV20-1
TGCAGTGCTAGAGAGGCAGGGGTACACGATTATGGCTACACCTTC
CSAREAGVHDYGYTF
>TRBJ2-5|.|16|TRBD2|TRBV19
TGTGCCAGTAGTATGAGACTAGCGGGAGTCCAAGAGACCCAGTACTTC
CASSMRLAGVQETQYF
>TRBJ1-6|.|14|.|TRBV27
TGTGCCAGCAGTTTACGCAGGGGTAATTCACCCCTCCACTTT
CASSLRRGNSPLHF
>TRBJ1-2|many|15|TRBD1|TRBV4-3
TGCGCCAGCAGCCAGGTGACAGGGGGCTTAAGTGGCTACACCTTC
CASSQVTGGLSGYTF
>TRBJ2-5|many|12|.|TRBV2
TGTGCCAGCGTACAGAACCAAGAGACCCAGTACTTC
CASVQNQETQYF